The present T cell receptor beta chain was sequenced within a study of shared clonotypes between healthy human individuals. The data were produced by immunoSEQ multiplex PCR, yet TCRdb's version contains in-frame clones alone and is incomplete. The sample comprises 2 million to 2.5 million clones, around 95% of which are singletons, and 0.13% rests with the top ten. V lost 3 bases and J lost 6, with 9 bases in between. The CDR3 contains 14 residues. Germline CDR1 ENHRY, CDR2 SYGVKD. Comment on this clone: Its antigen remains unknown.

Whole-study findings and limits: The sharing of around 5% of naive CD4 clonotypes was seen across a handful of donors.

The sequencing sample was made of naive CD4+ T cells sorted from blood. Subset of the sample: CD45RA+ positively selected. The origin of this receptor is a man between 18 and 35 years old in good health. The chain combines TRBV10-3 with TRBJ1-6; D call uncertain. The CDR3 is CAISDASFNSPLHF. The CDR3 bases are TGTGCCATCAGTGATGCCAGTTTTAATTCACCCCTCCACTTT.